Listed below are T cell receptor beta chains from one sample, sequenced in a study of post-analysis software for immune sequencing data. MiXCR was run by TCRdb on the PCR reads, yielding one entry per CDR3 protein. This table has 650,000 to 850,000 distinct CDR3 sequences, about 50% appearing once. Sequenced: blood. The receptors were sampled from a girl aged 5-17 years with multiple sclerosis. CDR3s include the opening cysteine and the closing phenylalanine or tryptophan. Fields, in order: V gene, clone size, J gene, D gene, CDR3 DNA, CDR3 protein. D genes are given only for firm matches. Rows give clone size only sometimes, using once, few, many, or a class for an expanded clone.

TRBV4-1	-	TRBJ2-7	TRBD2	TGCGCCAGCAGCCCCGCATGGGGGGGAGCGGGCTACGAGCAGTACTTC	CASSPAWGGAGYEQYF
TRBV30	-	TRBJ2-4	TRBD2	TGTGCCTGGAGTGTGACTAGCGGAAAAAACATTCAGTACTTC	CAWSVTSGKNIQYF
TRBV11-2	-	TRBJ2-7	TRBD1	TGTGCCAGCAGGCTTTCAGGGGGTGCTCACGAGCAGTACTTC	CASRLSGGAHEQYF
TRBV4-1	-	TRBJ1-2	-	TGCGCCAGCAGCCAAGTACCACCAGACAGTGCTAACTATGGCTACACCTTC	CASSQVPPDSANYGYTF
TRBV10-3	once	TRBJ2-7	TRBD2	TGTGCCATCAGTGCATCTAGCGGCAAAGGTTCCTACGAGCAGTACTTC	CAISASSGKGSYEQYF
TRBV29-1	-	TRBJ2-7	TRBD1	TGCAGCGTTGAAGATATTGGGACAGAGACCTACGAGCAGTACTTC	CSVEDIGTETYEQYF
TRBV24-1	few	TRBJ2-4	TRBD1	TGTGCCACCAGTGACCCCGAGGACAGGGTTTGGGAGCAGTACTTC	CATSDPEDRVWEQYF
TRBV5-1	-	TRBJ1-2	-	TGCGCCAGCAGCTCCGGACGGCAAGACTACACCTTC	CASSSGRQDYTF
TRBV7-2	-	TRBJ2-7	-	TGTGCCAGCAGCACCACCGGGACGCCTTACAATGAGCAGTACTTC	CASSTTGTPYNEQYF
TRBV5-5	-	TRBJ2-1	-	TGTGCCAGCACCTCAGGGGGGACTAGCAATGAGCAGTTCTTC	CASTSGGTSNEQFF
TRBV20-1	few	TRBJ2-7	TRBD2	TGCAGTGCTAGTGGCCACTCTAGCGGGAGGGCCAGCTCCTACGAGCAGTACTTC	CSASGHSSGRASSYEQYF
TRBV5-4	few	TRBJ2-3	-	TGTGCCAGCAGCTTGGGACTTACAGGCCCCGGCACAGATACGCAGTATTTT	CASSLGLTGPGTDTQYF
TRBV12-5	-	TRBJ2-5	-	TGTGCTAGTAAGGGTTTCCAAGAGACCCAGTACTTC	CASKGFQETQYF
TRBV7-2	few	TRBJ2-7	-	TGTGCCAGCAGCTTAAGCGAGAGGAGCCGGTATGCGTACGAGCAGTACTTC	CASSLSERSRYAYEQYF
TRBV25-1	-	TRBJ1-2	TRBD1	TGTGCCAGCAGTGGGGGGGGACAGCGCTCTAACTATGGCTACACCTTC	CASSGGGQRSNYGYTF
TRBV29-1	-	TRBJ2-2	-	TGCAGCGTTAATGGGGGGAGACAGAACACCGGGGAGCTGTTTTTT	CSVNGGRQNTGELFF
TRBV7-9	few	TRBJ2-7	-	TGTGCCAGCAGCCTAACGGGGGAGTACGAGCAGTACTTC	CASSLTGEYEQYF
TRBV12-3/TRBV12-4	-	TRBJ2-3	-	TGTGCCAGCAGTCCGGGACATAGCACAGATACGCAGTATTTT	CASSPGHSTDTQYF
TRBV7-6	few	TRBJ2-3	-	TGTGCCAGCAGCCAGGACTCCATCGCTACAGATACGCAGTATTTT	CASSQDSIATDTQYF
TRBV9	-	TRBJ1-2	TRBD1	TGTGCCAGCAGCCTCGACCCGGACAGGGGCCATGGCTACACCTTC	CASSLDPDRGHGYTF
TRBV29-1	once	TRBJ1-2	TRBD1	TGCAGCGTCAGGGGGACAGGGACCCCTATTTCGTATGGCTACACCTTC	CSVRGTGTPISYGYTF
TRBV20-1	few	TRBJ2-6	-	TGCAGTGCTAGAGAGGGATCCTCCTCTGGGGCCAACGTCCTGACTTTC	CSAREGSSSGANVLTF
TRBV6-2/TRBV6-3	-	TRBJ1-1	TRBD1	TGTGCCGGAGCTCGGGACAGGGGGCTGAACACTGAAGCTTTCTTT	CAGARDRGLNTEAFF
TRBV4-2	-	TRBJ2-4	-	TGTGCCAGCAGCCAGGGACCAGAGGGCAACATTCAGTACTTC	CASSQGPEGNIQYF
TRBV5-1	few	TRBJ2-1	TRBD2	TGCGCCAGCAGCTCGAAATCGGGACTAGTGAAAAAGGAGGGGTCCTACAATGAGCAGTTCTTC	CASSSKSGLVKKEGSYNEQFF
TRBV20-1	-	TRBJ2-7	TRBD1	TGCAGTGCTAGGGTGGACAGGGGTGCCGAGCAGTACTTC	CSARVDRGAEQYF
TRBV27	few	TRBJ1-1	-	TGTGCCAGCAGGCCCAACGGGGCAGGGCCGAACACTGAAGCTTTCTTT	CASRPNGAGPNTEAFF
TRBV6-4	-	TRBJ2-5	TRBD2	TGTGCCAGCAGTGACGCGATAGCGGGAGTGTCAGAGACCCAGTACTTC	CASSDAIAGVSETQYF
TRBV3-1	-	TRBJ2-1	-	TGTGCCAGCCGATTTAGCTCCTACAATGAGCAGTTCTTC	CASRFSSYNEQFF